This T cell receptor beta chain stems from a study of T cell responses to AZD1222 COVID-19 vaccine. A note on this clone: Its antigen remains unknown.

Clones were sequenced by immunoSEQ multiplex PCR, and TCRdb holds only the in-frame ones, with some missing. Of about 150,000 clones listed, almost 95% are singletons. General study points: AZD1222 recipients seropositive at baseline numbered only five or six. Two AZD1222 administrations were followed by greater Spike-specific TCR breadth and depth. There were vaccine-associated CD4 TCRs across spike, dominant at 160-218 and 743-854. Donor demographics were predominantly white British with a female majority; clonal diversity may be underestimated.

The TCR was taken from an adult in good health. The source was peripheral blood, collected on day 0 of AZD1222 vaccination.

The chain's CDR3 is CASKDGGGDTDTQYF. As DNA, the CDR3 is TGTGCCAGCAAGGACGGCGGGGGAGACACAGATACGCAGTATTTT. The chain combines TRBV25-1 with TRBJ2-3; TRBD2 matches at 7 bases. Germline trimming cut 7 bases from V and 2 bases from J; bases unmatched to any gene: 9. The CDR3 has 15 amino acids. Germline V gene lookup returns CDR1 MGHDK and CDR2 SYGVNS.